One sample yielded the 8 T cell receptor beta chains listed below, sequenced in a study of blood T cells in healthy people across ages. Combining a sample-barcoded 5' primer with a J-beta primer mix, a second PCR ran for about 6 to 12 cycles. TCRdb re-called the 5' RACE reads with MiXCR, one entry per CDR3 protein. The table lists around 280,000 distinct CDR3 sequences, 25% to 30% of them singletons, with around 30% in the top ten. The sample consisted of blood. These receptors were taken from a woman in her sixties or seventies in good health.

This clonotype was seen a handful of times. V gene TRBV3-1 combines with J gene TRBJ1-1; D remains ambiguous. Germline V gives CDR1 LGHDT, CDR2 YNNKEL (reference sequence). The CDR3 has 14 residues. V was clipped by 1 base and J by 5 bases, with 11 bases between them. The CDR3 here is CASSQALQDTEAFF. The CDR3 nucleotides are TGTGCCAGCAGCCAAGCGCTTCAGGATACTGAAGCTTTCTTT.

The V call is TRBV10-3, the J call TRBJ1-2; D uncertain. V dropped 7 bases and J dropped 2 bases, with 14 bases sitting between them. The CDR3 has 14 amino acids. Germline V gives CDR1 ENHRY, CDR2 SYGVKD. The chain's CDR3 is CAITRGRENYGYTF. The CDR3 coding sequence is TGTGCCATCACCCGAGGGAGGGAGAACTATGGCTACACCTTC.

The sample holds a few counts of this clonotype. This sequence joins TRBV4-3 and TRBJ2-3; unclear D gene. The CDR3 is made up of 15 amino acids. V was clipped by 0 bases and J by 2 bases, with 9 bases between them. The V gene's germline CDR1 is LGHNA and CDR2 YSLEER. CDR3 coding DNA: TGCGCCAGCAGCCAAGAATTCCAGTTCACAGATACGCAGTATTTT. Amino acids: CASSQEFQFTDTQYF.

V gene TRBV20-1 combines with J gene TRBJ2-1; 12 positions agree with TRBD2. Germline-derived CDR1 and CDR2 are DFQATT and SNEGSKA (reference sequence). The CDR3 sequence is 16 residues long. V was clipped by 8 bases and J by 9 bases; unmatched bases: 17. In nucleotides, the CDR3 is TGCAGTCTAGATCCCCTAGGACTAGCGGGAAGTGGTGAGCAGTTCTTC. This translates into CSLDPLGLAGSGEQFF.

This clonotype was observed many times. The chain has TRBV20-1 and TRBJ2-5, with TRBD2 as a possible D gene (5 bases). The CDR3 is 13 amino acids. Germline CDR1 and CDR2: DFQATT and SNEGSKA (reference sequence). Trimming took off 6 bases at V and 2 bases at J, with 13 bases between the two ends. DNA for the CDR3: TGCAGTGCCAAAAGGACTGCACAAGAGACCCAGTACTTC. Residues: CSAKRTAQETQYF.

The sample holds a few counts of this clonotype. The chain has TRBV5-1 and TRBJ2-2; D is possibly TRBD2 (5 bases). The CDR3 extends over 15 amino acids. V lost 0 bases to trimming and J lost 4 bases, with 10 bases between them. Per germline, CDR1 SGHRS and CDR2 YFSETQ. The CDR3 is CASSLDGGFTGELFF. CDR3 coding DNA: TGCGCCAGCAGCTTGGATGGCGGGTTCACCGGGGAGCTGTTTTTT.

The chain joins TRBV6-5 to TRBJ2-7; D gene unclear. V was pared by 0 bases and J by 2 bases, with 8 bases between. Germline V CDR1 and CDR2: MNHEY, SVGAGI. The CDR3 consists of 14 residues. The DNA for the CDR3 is TGTGCCAGCAGTTACTCTTCAGGCCCCTACGAGCAGTACTTC. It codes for CASSYSSGPYEQYF.

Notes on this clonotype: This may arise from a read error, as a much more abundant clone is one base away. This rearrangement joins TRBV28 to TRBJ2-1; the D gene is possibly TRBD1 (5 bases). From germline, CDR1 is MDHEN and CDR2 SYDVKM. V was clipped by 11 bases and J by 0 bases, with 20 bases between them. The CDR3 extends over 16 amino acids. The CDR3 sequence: CAGGRPTALSYNEQFF. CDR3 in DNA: TGTGCCGGCGGCCGACCGACAGCCCTCTCCTACAATGAGCAGTTCTTC.